A few counts support the clone carrying this TCR beta chain. The antigen remains unidentified. Primed by a sample-barcoded 5' primer and a J-beta primer mix, a second PCR proceeded for 7 to 11 cycles. TCRdb itself ran the 5' RACE reads through MiXCR, one entry per CDR3 protein. In the table there are fewer than 1,200,000 distinct CDR3 sequences, approximately 26% of which are singletons. Trimming pared 5 bases from V and 4 bases from J, leaving 14 bases between. This CDR3 is 13 amino acids long. Germline loops: CDR1 DFQATT, CDR2 SNEGSKA (reference sequence). This specimen belongs to a study of blood T cells in healthy people across ages. Regarding the study as a whole: More naive CD4+ cells and higher diversity marked long-lived donors relative to aged donors.

These records were also assigned to another study, of T cells of mothers and their children.

This rearrangement joins TRBV20-1 to TRBJ2-5; D is uncertain. The sample consisted of blood. This TCR was recovered from a girl aged 2 to 9 in good health. CDR3 nucleotide sequence: TGCAGTGCTCCTCCCTATGACCGAGAGACCCAGTACTTC. Residues: CSAPPYDRETQYF.